This note documents a single T cell receptor beta chain sequence. The data derive from a study of cytomegalovirus exposure and HLA in healthy donors. The method was immunoSEQ multiplex PCR; TCRdb's version includes in-frame clones alone and lacks a portion of them. Of 50,000 or so clones in the sample, approximately 89% were seen once. Material for sequencing was PBMCs. This sequence originates from a woman younger than 30 in good health and CMV-seropositive.

The CDR3 protein is CASSLRTGKQYF. Here the CDR3 DNA reads TGCGCCAGCAGCCTACGAACAGGGAAGCAGTACTTC. V is TRBV4-3 and J is TRBJ2-7; D is perhaps TRBD1 (6 bases). The V and J ends lost 4 bases and 8 bases respectively, with 12 bases between them. The CDR3 totals 12 residues. Germline values: CDR1 LGHNA, CDR2 YSLEER.